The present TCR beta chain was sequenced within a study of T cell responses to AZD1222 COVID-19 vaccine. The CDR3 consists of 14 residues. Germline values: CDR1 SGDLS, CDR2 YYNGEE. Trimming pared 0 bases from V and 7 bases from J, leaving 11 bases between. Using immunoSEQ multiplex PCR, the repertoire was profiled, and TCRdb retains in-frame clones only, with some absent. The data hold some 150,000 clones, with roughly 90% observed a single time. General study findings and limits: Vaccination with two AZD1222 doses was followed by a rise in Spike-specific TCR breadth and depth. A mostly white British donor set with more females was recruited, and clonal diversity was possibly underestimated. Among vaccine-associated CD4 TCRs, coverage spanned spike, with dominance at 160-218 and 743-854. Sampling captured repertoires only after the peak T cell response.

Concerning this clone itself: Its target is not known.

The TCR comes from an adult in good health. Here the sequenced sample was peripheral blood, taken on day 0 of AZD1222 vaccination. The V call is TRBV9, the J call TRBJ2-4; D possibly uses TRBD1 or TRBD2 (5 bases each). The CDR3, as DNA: TGTGCCAGCAGCGTAGGGGGACCTCAGAACATTCAGTACTTC. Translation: CASSVGGPQNIQYF.